Each of the 20 T cell receptor beta chains below was sequenced from the same sample in a study of T cells expressing NK-cell markers. TCRdb re-called the 5' RACE reads and gives one entry per CDR3 protein, without DNA. In total, the table holds 300,000 or so distinct CDR3 sequences. Source material: blood T cells: a sorted CD56 or NKG2C T cell subset, CD4+ or CD8+ T cells, or bulk PBMC T cells (not recorded which). The receptors were sampled from a woman between 18 and 70 years old in good health.

V usage is TRBV4-3 and J usage is TRBJ1-6. The germline gives CDR1 LGHNA, CDR2 YSLEER. The CDR3 spans 14 residues. CDR3 in amino acids: CASSQDHPNSPLHF.

This rearrangement joins TRBV7-2 to TRBJ2-7; TCRdb names TRBD2, which stays unverified in the absence of DNA. Germline V CDR1 and CDR2: SGHTA, FQGNSA. The CDR3 has 14 amino acids. The CDR3 sequence is CASSLDGRNYEQYF.

The genes are TRBV27 and TRBJ1-1; TCRdb gives TRBD1 as the D gene, but with no DNA this cannot be confirmed. The germline CDR1 and CDR2 sequences are MNHEY and SMNVEV (reference sequence). This CDR3 region has 14 residues. The CDR3: CASSLGQRGTEAFF.

J is TRBJ1-3 and V is TRBV6-5. Germline CDR1 is MNHEY and CDR2 is SVGAGI. This CDR3 has 18 amino acids. The CDR3 is CASSSSGLQGDRGNTIYF.

The genes are TRBV12-3 or TRBV12-4 and TRBJ1-4; the TCRdb call, TRBD1, lacks DNA for checking. The CDR3 contains 15 residues. CDR3 sequence: CASSPGDRAPEKLFF.

CDR3 loop: CASSFGRGGARQETQYF. The V and J genes are TRBV5-4 and TRBJ2-5; no DNA is available, so the TRBD2 call from TCRdb remains unchecked. This CDR3 is built from 17 residues. The germline V gene encodes CDR1 SGHNT and CDR2 YYREEE (reference sequence).

This chain links TRBV2 with TRBJ1-1. Per germline, CDR1 SNHLY and CDR2 FYNNEI. The CDR3 is 11 amino acids. The CDR3 region is CASSGPYEAFF. Full variable domain (rest looked up from reference TRBV2 and TRBJ1-1): EPEVTQTPSHQVTQMGQEVILRCVPISNHLYFYWYRQILGQKVEFLVSFYNNEISEKSEIFDDQFSVERPDGSNFTLKIRSTKLEDSAMYFCASSGPYEAFFGQGTRLTVV.

The chain uses TRBV11-2 and TRBJ2-2; the TCRdb call, TRBD1, lacks DNA for checking. CDR3 length: 18 residues. Germline CDR1 SGHAT, CDR2 FQNNGV. CDR3 region: CASSSTGHNEGVAGELFF.

This chain uses TRBV6-2 or TRBV6-3 with TRBJ2-1. Germline assignment: CDR1 MNHEY and CDR2 SVGEGT. The CDR3 loop spans 13 amino acids. CDR3 amino acids: CASSSQGKNEQFF.

The chain combines TRBV12-3 or TRBV12-4 with TRBJ2-7; no DNA is available, so the TRBD1 call from TCRdb remains unchecked. The CDR3 extends over 15 amino acids. The CDR3 spells CASRPHGGSSYEQYF.

The rearrangement uses TRBV28 and TRBJ1-4; TCRdb designates TRBD1, a call that cannot be tested without DNA. Per the germline V gene, CDR1 is MDHEN and CDR2 is SYDVKM. This CDR3 contains 15 residues. Here the CDR3 reads CASSPPGQGGEKLFF.

The gene calls are TRBV20-1 and TRBJ2-5; TCRdb's D gene call, TRBD2, goes unchecked for lack of DNA. The CDR3 length is 14 residues. Germline V gives CDR1 DFQATT, CDR2 SNEGSKA (reference sequence). Here the CDR3 reads CSARAASGEETQYF.

This chain links TRBV6-1 with TRBJ2-2; TCRdb lists TRBD2, though no DNA is available to test this call. This CDR3 contains 17 residues. Germline V gives CDR1 MNHNS, CDR2 SASEGT. The CDR3 is CASNLAGAGKNTGELFF.

The V call is TRBV30, the J call TRBJ2-5. The germline gives CDR1 GTSNPN, CDR2 SVGIG (reference sequence). The CDR3 consists of 13 residues. CDR3 in amino acids: CAWSEAVQETQYF.

This rearrangement joins TRBV29-1 to TRBJ2-3; with no DNA, the TCRdb D assignment of TRBD2 cannot be verified. CDR1 and CDR2 (germline): SQVTM, ANQGSEA. The CDR3 sequence is 15 residues long. The chain's CDR3 is CSAGGSSASTDTQYF.

This chain uses TRBV6-2 or TRBV6-3 with TRBJ2-1. This CDR3 has 13 amino acids. CDR1 is MNHEY and CDR2 is SVGEGT in the germline V gene. The CDR3 sequence is CASSYLGYNEQFF.

J is TRBJ1-5 and V is TRBV4-3; there is no DNA to check the TCRdb D call of TRBD1. CDR1 is LGHNA and CDR2 is YSLEER in the germline V gene. This CDR3 has 15 residues. The CDR3 sequence is CASSQRTGNNQPQHF.

The genes are TRBV20-1 and TRBJ2-5. This CDR3 is built from 12 residues. Germline lookup yields CDR1 DFQATT and CDR2 SNEGSKA (reference sequence). This CDR3 reads CSASEIQETQYF.

The chain joins TRBV12-3 or TRBV12-4 to TRBJ1-5. The CDR3 runs 16 residues. The CDR3: CASSDRKRLSNQPQHF.

The chain has TRBV3-1 and TRBJ2-5; as DNA is missing, the TRBD1 call by TCRdb cannot be tested. Germline V gene sequence: CDR1 LGHDT, CDR2 YNNKEL (reference sequence). There are 16 residues in the CDR3. CDR3 protein: CASSDRDRGPSETQYF.